This TCR beta chain was sequenced during a study of CD8+ T cells in alopecia areata. Study-level results: Among the cells sequenced in scalp samples are also the resident alphabeta T cells of normal skin.

This CDR3 is built from 12 residues. Germline V gene sequence: CDR1 MNHEY, CDR2 SVGAGI. With respect to this clone: What it recognizes is unknown. At one end, the junction sequence differs from germline, possibly due to a read error.

RNA extraction and reverse transcription yielded cDNA as sequencing template. Some clones are missing from TCRdb's copy, which holds only in-frame ones; the method was immunoSEQ multiplex PCR. This sample has 30,000 to 40,000 clones, with more than 60% found just once. Sequenced input: NKG2D-low CD8+ T cells sorted from blood. This TCR derives from a human donor with alopecia areata. This chain joins TRBV6-5 and TRBJ2-7; D perhaps matches TRBD1 (6 bases). The CDR3 is CASSDSGVEQYF. The CDR3 nucleotides read TGTGCCAGCAGTGACTCAGGGGTTGAGCAGTACTTC.